This is a list of T cell receptor beta chains from one sample in a study of T cell responses to AZD1222 COVID-19 vaccine. Some clones are missing from TCRdb's copy, which holds only in-frame ones; the method was immunoSEQ multiplex PCR. Of some 110,000 clones listed, approximately 89% are singletons. The material sequenced was peripheral blood, taken 28 days after the second dose of the MenACWY control vaccine. These receptors were collected from an adult who received the MenACWY meningococcal vaccine as a control. Each CDR3 is given with its conserved first and last residue. The D gene is left open where the match is weak. For some rows the clone size is stated as once, few or many, or as a class when expanded; others skip it.

D: .; J: TRBJ1-4; V: TRBV4-1; size: .; DNA: TGCGCCAGCAGCCATCTGGGCGCCAGCAACGCTAATGAAAAACTGTTTTTT; CDR3: CASSHLGASNANEKLFF
D: TRBD1; J: TRBJ1-1; V: TRBV11-2; size: .; DNA: TGTGCCAGCAGCCAGGGGGGCCGGGGAACTGAAGCTTTCTTT; CDR3: CASSQGGRGTEAFF
D: .; J: TRBJ2-3; V: TRBV7-3; size: .; DNA: TGTGCCAGCAGCACGGGACCAAGCACAGATACGCAGTATTTT; CDR3: CASSTGPSTDTQYF
D: .; J: TRBJ2-3; V: TRBV3-1/TRBV3-2; size: few; DNA: TGTGCCAGCTCAGACAGCCCCATCACAGATACGCAGTATTTT; CDR3: CASSDSPITDTQYF
D: .; J: TRBJ1-3; V: TRBV5-5; size: .; DNA: TGTGCCAGCAGCTTGTTTTTAAACTCTGGAAACACCATATATTTT; CDR3: CASSLFLNSGNTIYF
D: TRBD2; J: TRBJ2-5; V: TRBV11-2; size: .; DNA: TGTGCCAGCAGCTTGACTAGCGGGGGTGGTCAAGAGACCCAGTACTTC; CDR3: CASSLTSGGGQETQYF
D: TRBD1; J: TRBJ1-1; V: TRBV6-6; size: .; DNA: TGTGCCAGCACCAATCCCGCCGGGCAGGGGGCCACTGAAGCTTTCTTT; CDR3: CASTNPAGQGATEAFF
D: .; J: TRBJ2-7; V: TRBV28; size: .; DNA: TGTGCCAGCAGTGACGACAGAGGGAGCGTCTACGAGCAGTACTTC; CDR3: CASSDDRGSVYEQYF
D: .; J: TRBJ2-7; V: TRBV5-6; size: .; DNA: TGTGCCAGCAGCTTGGGATCGGACACCTACGAGCAGTACTTC; CDR3: CASSLGSDTYEQYF
D: TRBD1; J: TRBJ2-7; V: TRBV2; size: once; DNA: TGTGCCAGCAGTGAAGGGGACAGTAAGTACTTC; CDR3: CASSEGDSKYF
D: .; J: TRBJ1-1; V: TRBV7-2; size: .; DNA: TGTGCCAGCAGCTTACTCGGCATCGGGCAAGAAGCTTTCTTT; CDR3: CASSLLGIGQEAFF
D: .; J: TRBJ1-1; V: TRBV5-5; size: .; DNA: TGTGCCAGCAGCATTCAGAAAACGAACACTGAAGCTTTCTTT; CDR3: CASSIQKTNTEAFF
D: .; J: TRBJ1-2; V: TRBV7-9; size: .; DNA: TGTGCCAGCAGCTTAGCGAGGCAGGGTTGGGATGGCTACACCTTC; CDR3: CASSLARQGWDGYTF
D: TRBD1; J: TRBJ2-7; V: TRBV5-1; size: .; DNA: TGCGCCAGCGATTCGACAGGGGGAGGCGAGCAGTACTTC; CDR3: CASDSTGGGEQYF
D: TRBD1; J: TRBJ2-2; V: TRBV4-1; size: .; DNA: TGCGCCAGCAGCCAAGAATTTGGGACAGGGGGATACACCGGGGAGCTGTTTTTT; CDR3: CASSQEFGTGGYTGELFF
D: .; J: TRBJ1-1; V: TRBV29-1; size: .; DNA: TGCAGCGTTGTAGAGACCTTGAACACTGAAGCTTTCTTT; CDR3: CSVVETLNTEAFF
D: .; J: TRBJ1-5; V: TRBV10-2; size: .; DNA: TGCGCCAGCAGTGATGTTCAGGGTGACCAGCCCCAGCATTTT; CDR3: CASSDVQGDQPQHF
D: TRBD1; J: TRBJ1-2; V: TRBV6-2/TRBV6-3; size: .; DNA: TGTGCCAGCAGCCAGGGGGCCGGTGGCTACACCTTC; CDR3: CASSQGAGGYTF
D: .; J: TRBJ1-6; V: TRBV7-9; size: once; DNA: TGTGCCAGCAGCTTAGCACGAGGGGGGAATTCACCCCTCCACTTT; CDR3: CASSLARGGNSPLHF
D: .; J: TRBJ1-2; V: TRBV6-4; size: .; DNA: TGTGCCAGCAGGGATCCACAGGGTTCTGGCTACACCTTC; CDR3: CASRDPQGSGYTF
D: .; J: TRBJ1-3; V: TRBV4-1; size: .; DNA: TGCGCCAGCAGCCAAGGACGGGCAAGGGCGTTACGGAACACCATATATTTT; CDR3: CASSQGRARALRNTIYF
D: .; J: TRBJ2-5; V: TRBV10-3; size: .; DNA: TGTGCCATCAGTGAATCTGGGGGGATTAAGACCCAAGAGACCCAGTACTTC; CDR3: CAISESGGIKTQETQYF
D: .; J: TRBJ1-6; V: TRBV5-1; size: .; DNA: TGCGCCAGCAGCTTGGATGGCAATAATTCACCCCTCCACTTT; CDR3: CASSLDGNNSPLHF
D: TRBD1; J: TRBJ1-6; V: TRBV18; size: .; DNA: TGTGCCAGCTCAACGACAGGGGCCAATTCACCCCTCCACTTT; CDR3: CASSTTGANSPLHF
D: TRBD1; J: TRBJ2-7; V: TRBV7-2; size: .; DNA: TGTGCCAGCAGCCAACCCCGGGACAGGGTTTCGTACTTC; CDR3: CASSQPRDRVSYF
D: TRBD2; J: TRBJ2-7; V: TRBV4-1; size: .; DNA: TGCGCCAGCAGCCAAACTAGCGGGGGCTACGAGCAGTACTTC; CDR3: CASSQTSGGYEQYF
D: TRBD2; J: TRBJ2-3; V: TRBV11-2; size: .; DNA: TGTGCCAGCAGCTTAGGCGGGGGGGCCACAGATACGCAGTATTTT; CDR3: CASSLGGGATDTQYF
D: .; J: TRBJ2-5; V: TRBV7-2; size: .; DNA: TGTGCCAGCAGCCACGTAGAGACCCAGTACTTC; CDR3: CASSHVETQYF
D: .; J: TRBJ1-6; V: TRBV6-5; size: .; DNA: TGTGCCAGCAGTTCTAACCGGGGACTCACTTCACCCCTCCACTTT; CDR3: CASSSNRGLTSPLHF
D: TRBD2; J: TRBJ2-3; V: TRBV30; size: once; DNA: TGTGCCTGGAGTGTAAAGGGGACTACTAGCACAGATACGCAGTATTTT; CDR3: CAWSVKGTTSTDTQYF
D: .; J: TRBJ2-1; V: TRBV29-1; size: .; DNA: TGCAGCGTTGAGCCAGCCGGGGCCCCCGGGAAGCAGTTCTTC; CDR3: CSVEPAGAPGKQFF
D: .; J: TRBJ2-7; V: TRBV2; size: .; DNA: TGTGCCAGCAGCGGGACTGCGAACTCCTACGAGCAGTACTTC; CDR3: CASSGTANSYEQYF
D: TRBD1; J: TRBJ1-2; V: TRBV28; size: .; DNA: TGTGCCAGCAGTCCCTTATTGGGACAGCAGGCTAACTATGGCTACACCTTC; CDR3: CASSPLLGQQANYGYTF
D: .; J: TRBJ1-5; V: TRBV19; size: .; DNA: TGTGCCAGTAGTATAGGCCCCTTCAACAGGGATAGTAGCAATCAGCCCCAGCATTTT; CDR3: CASSIGPFNRDSSNQPQHF
D: .; J: TRBJ2-7; V: TRBV11-3; size: .; DNA: TGTGCCAGCAGCCTAGAGGTCGGACAGCGTATCGTGCAGTACTTC; CDR3: CASSLEVGQRIVQYF
D: .; J: TRBJ2-2; V: TRBV11-2; size: .; DNA: TGTGCCAGCAGCTTAGGTGGTAACACCGGGGAGCTGTTTTTT; CDR3: CASSLGGNTGELFF
D: TRBD1; J: TRBJ1-4; V: TRBV15; size: .; DNA: TGTGCCACCAGTGCGAGGGGCAGGGGGAGGAGTAATGAAAAACTGTTTTTT; CDR3: CATSARGRGRSNEKLFF
D: .; J: TRBJ1-2; V: TRBV12-3/TRBV12-4; size: .; DNA: TGTGCCAGCAGTTTTCCGGGGCCGAACGGCTACACCTTC; CDR3: CASSFPGPNGYTF
D: TRBD2; J: TRBJ2-3; V: TRBV7-6; size: .; DNA: TGTGCCAGCAGCGAATCCGTAGCGGGGGGGCCTGGAGATACGCAGTATTTT; CDR3: CASSESVAGGPGDTQYF
D: TRBD2; J: TRBJ2-5; V: TRBV7-8; size: .; DNA: TGTGCCAGCAGCCCCTCTAGCGGCCAAGAGACCCAGTACTTC; CDR3: CASSPSSGQETQYF
D: TRBD1; J: TRBJ2-7; V: TRBV5-1; size: .; DNA: TGCGCCAGCAGCGCCGGACAGGCGATCTACGAGCAGTACTTC; CDR3: CASSAGQAIYEQYF
D: .; J: TRBJ2-3; V: TRBV5-1; size: .; DNA: TGCGCCAGTAGGACCCTCCTCTTCACAGATACGCAGTATTTT; CDR3: CASRTLLFTDTQYF
D: TRBD1; J: TRBJ1-3; V: TRBV11-2; size: .; DNA: TGTGCCAGCAGCTCTTGGACAGGGTCTGGAAACACCATATATTTT; CDR3: CASSSWTGSGNTIYF
D: TRBD1; J: TRBJ2-2; V: TRBV2; size: .; DNA: TGTGCCAGCAGTGACATTTCCGGGACAGGGAACACCGGGGAGCTGTTTTTT; CDR3: CASSDISGTGNTGELFF
D: .; J: TRBJ2-7; V: TRBV6-2/TRBV6-3; size: once; DNA: TGTGCCAGCAGTTACCCCCCCTCCTACGAGCAGTACTTC; CDR3: CASSYPPSYEQYF
D: TRBD1; J: TRBJ1-3; V: TRBV7-6; size: .; DNA: TGTGCCAGCAGCCCCACTGGTGGGACAGGGAGGGACACCATATATTTT; CDR3: CASSPTGGTGRDTIYF